A selection of T cell receptor beta chains follows, all from one sample in a study of T cell responses to AZD1222 COVID-19 vaccine. TCRdb's copy holds only in-frame clones and misses some; the assay was immunoSEQ multiplex PCR. The table records 150,000 to 200,000 clones, approximately 89% of them present only once. Specimen: peripheral blood, collected on day 0 of AZD1222 vaccination. These receptors all come from an adult in good health. CDR3s include the opening cysteine and the closing phenylalanine or tryptophan. The D gene is left open where the match is weak. Only some rows state a clone size, as once, few, many or a class for expanded clones.

D gene,clone size,J gene,V gene,CDR3 protein,CDR3 DNA
NA,NA,TRBJ2-7,TRBV6-5,CASSYSRQGYEQYF,TGTGCCAGCAGTTACTCGCGGCAGGGGTACGAGCAGTACTTC
TRBD1,NA,TRBJ1-4,TRBV5-1,CASSAGGTNEKLFF,TGCGCCAGCAGTGCAGGGGGCACTAATGAAAAACTGTTTTTT
TRBD2,NA,TRBJ2-1,TRBV14,CASSQGLAGKSSYNEQFF,TGTGCCAGCAGCCAGGGACTAGCGGGTAAGAGCTCCTACAATGAGCAGTTCTTC
NA,NA,TRBJ2-7,TRBV3-1/TRBV3-2,CASSPRLGYEQYF,TGTGCCAGCAGCCCCCGCCTCGGGTACGAGCAGTACTTC
NA,NA,TRBJ2-5,TRBV6-2/TRBV6-3,CASRPTALDTQYF,TGTGCCAGCAGACCTACAGCACTAGACACCCAGTACTTC
NA,once,TRBJ1-1,TRBV5-1,CASSLGILNTEAFF,TGCGCCAGCAGCTTGGGGATCCTGAACACTGAAGCTTTCTTT
NA,NA,TRBJ1-2,TRBV11-2,CASSLTGVHGYTF,TGTGCCAGCAGCTTAACCGGGGTCCATGGCTACACCTTC
TRBD1,NA,TRBJ1-1,TRBV5-1,CASSSRQGVITEAFF,TGCGCCAGCAGCTCAAGACAGGGGGTTATCACTGAAGCTTTCTTT
TRBD1,NA,TRBJ1-1,TRBV5-1,CASSSGTGVGNTEAFF,TGCGCCAGCAGTTCCGGGACAGGGGTAGGGAACACTGAAGCTTTCTTT
NA,NA,TRBJ1-3,TRBV2,CASSPGRGGGNTIYF,TGTGCCAGCAGTCCGGGCAGGGGTGGTGGAAACACCATATATTTT
NA,NA,TRBJ2-1,TRBV10-1,CASSESSIWGNEQFF,TGCGCCAGCAGTGAGAGCTCCATCTGGGGCAATGAGCAGTTCTTC
TRBD2,NA,TRBJ2-5,TRBV3-1/TRBV3-2,CASRLLAGPETQYF,TGTGCCAGCAGACTACTAGCGGGGCCGGAGACCCAGTACTTC
NA,NA,TRBJ1-1,TRBV6-5,CASSYRLNTEAFF,TGTGCCAGCAGTTATCGTCTGAACACTGAAGCTTTCTTT
TRBD1,NA,TRBJ2-5,TRBV24-1,CATSEGTAQETQYF,TGTGCCACCAGCGAGGGGACAGCTCAAGAGACCCAGTACTTC
NA,NA,TRBJ2-2,TRBV4-1,CASSQGERRVGTGELFF,TGCGCCAGCAGCCAAGGCGAGCGAAGGGTAGGCACCGGGGAGCTGTTTTTT
TRBD1,NA,TRBJ1-6,TRBV28,CATNPQGAINSPLHF,TGTGCCACAAACCCTCAGGGGGCGATAAATTCACCCCTCCACTTT
NA,NA,TRBJ2-1,TRBV7-9,CASSPRAAAKSYNEQFF,TGTGCCAGCAGCCCTCGGGCCGCCGCGAAGTCCTACAATGAGCAGTTCTTC
NA,NA,TRBJ1-4,TRBV4-1,CASSRGTTNEKLFF,TGCGCCAGCAGCCGCGGGACAACTAATGAAAAACTGTTTTTT
NA,NA,TRBJ1-1,TRBV30,CAWSVVGAAEAFF,TGTGCCTGGAGTGTAGTGGGGGCGGCTGAAGCTTTCTTT
TRBD2,NA,TRBJ2-3,TRBV24-1,CATSGGSEGGRESTDTQYF,TGTGCCACCAGTGGCGGTTCTGAGGGTGGGCGGGAGAGCACAGATACGCAGTATTTT
NA,NA,TRBJ2-1,TRBV19,CASKDRSNDNEQFF,TGTGCCAGTAAGGACCGCAGTAACGACAATGAGCAGTTCTTC
NA,NA,TRBJ1-5,TRBV3-1/TRBV3-2,CASSRQRGSNQPQHF,TGTGCCAGCAGCCGCCAACGGGGGAGCAATCAGCCCCAGCATTTT
NA,NA,TRBJ1-1,TRBV11-2,CASSLGKRMNTEAFF,TGTGCCAGCAGCTTAGGGAAAAGAATGAACACTGAAGCTTTCTTT
NA,NA,TRBJ1-1,TRBV9,CASSVGGVATEAFF,TGTGCCAGCAGCGTAGGAGGGGTAGCCACTGAAGCTTTCTTT
NA,NA,TRBJ2-1,TRBV5-1,CASSLGVNNEQFF,TGCGCCAGCAGCTTGGGGGTCAACAATGAGCAGTTCTTC
NA,NA,TRBJ1-2,TRBV28,CASSIHSGGVLNYGYTF,TGTGCCAGCAGTATACACAGCGGGGGTGTACTTAACTATGGCTACACCTTC
NA,NA,TRBJ1-1,TRBV25-1,CASIRYTEAFF,TGTGCCAGCATCCGGTACACTGAAGCTTTCTTT
NA,NA,TRBJ1-1,TRBV19,CASSIIGTEAFF,TGTGCCAGTAGTATAATCGGGACTGAAGCTTTCTTT
NA,few,TRBJ1-2,TRBV30,CAWSVRGRFYGYTF,TGTGCCTGGAGTGTACGGGGCAGGTTCTATGGCTACACCTTC
TRBD2,NA,TRBJ2-1,TRBV10-1,CASSPRLAGDGEQFF,TGCGCCAGCAGTCCCCGACTAGCGGGAGACGGTGAGCAGTTCTTC
NA,NA,TRBJ2-7,TRBV10-1,CASSATGISYEQYF,TGCGCCAGCTCTGCTACAGGGATCTCCTACGAGCAGTACTTC
TRBD1,NA,TRBJ1-5,TRBV7-2,CASRDRAGGNQPQHF,TGTGCCAGCAGGGACAGGGCCGGTGGCAATCAGCCCCAGCATTTT
TRBD2,NA,TRBJ2-7,TRBV28,CASSLLAEPSYEQYF,TGTGCCAGCAGTTTACTAGCGGAGCCCTCCTACGAGCAGTACTTC
NA,NA,TRBJ2-7,TRBV10-3,CAIGRLGEQYF,TGTGCCATCGGGAGGCTCGGGGAGCAGTACTTC
NA,NA,TRBJ1-6,TRBV19,CASSIGQGPNNSPLHF,TGTGCCAGTAGTATTGGTCAGGGACCGAATAATTCACCCCTCCACTTT
TRBD2,NA,TRBJ2-1,TRBV6-5,CASSDLAGGDNEQFF,TGTGCCAGCAGCGATCTAGCGGGAGGGGACAATGAGCAGTTCTTC
NA,NA,TRBJ1-1,TRBV7-3,CASSLRGASEAFF,TGTGCCAGCAGCTTAAGGGGGGCCAGCGAAGCTTTCTTT
TRBD2,NA,TRBJ2-1,TRBV19,CASERDSYNEQFF,TGTGCCAGCGAGCGGGACTCCTACAATGAGCAGTTCTTC
NA,NA,TRBJ1-2,TRBV9,CASSARDAGYGYTF,TGTGCCAGCAGCGCCCGGGACGCAGGTTATGGCTACACCTTC
TRBD2,NA,TRBJ2-1,TRBV9,CASSGRLAAYNEQFF,TGTGCCAGCAGCGGAAGACTAGCGGCTTACAATGAGCAGTTCTTC
TRBD1,NA,TRBJ2-7,TRBV5-6,CASSLPGQGVPYEQYF,TGTGCCAGCAGCTTACCGGGACAGGGGGTCCCCTACGAGCAGTACTTC
TRBD1,NA,TRBJ1-6,TRBV5-1,CASSFSATGSGSPLHF,TGCGCCAGCAGCTTTTCCGCGACAGGGTCGGGTTCACCCCTCCACTTT